The 19 T cell receptor beta chains in this list originate from one sample, sequenced in a study of T cells after yellow fever vaccination. TCRdb recomputed calls from the 5' RACE reads with MiXCR, one row per CDR3 protein. This sample carries over 35,000 distinct CDR3 sequences, around 6.4% of them seen once, and the ten largest clones take about 10%. Specimen: PBMCs, either bulk or a sorted T-cell subset (CD4+, CD8+, memory, or dextramer-sorted; not recorded which), collected 45 days after the yellow fever booster vaccination. These receptors were taken from a man in his thirties or forties who received the YFV17D yellow fever vaccine.

This clonotype was counted ten times or more. This chain joins TRBV24-1 and TRBJ2-3, with TRBD2 identical over 8 bases. The junction had 13 bases not matched to a gene; V was cut back by 0 bases and J by 6 bases. Germline-derived CDR1 and CDR2 are KGHDR and SFDVKD. The CDR3 length is 18 residues. Written as DNA, the CDR3 is TGTGCCACCAGTGATTTGGGAACCGGGACTAGAGAGGCGGATACGCAGTATTTT. This translates into CATSDLGTGTREADTQYF.

The chain couples TRBV28 to TRBJ1-4, with a tentative D call TRBD1 (5 bases). Trimming removed 7 bases from V and 7 bases from J, with 19 bases in between. This CDR3 has 15 residues. The germline gives CDR1 MDHEN, CDR2 SYDVKM. The CDR3, as DNA: TGTGCCAGCATTCCGGAGGGGAGGCCTGGTGAAAAACTGTTTTTT. This gives the protein CASIPEGRPGEKLFF.

As concerns this clonotype: A junction end diverges from the germline sequence, so it may reflect a read error. The chain joins TRBV5-5 to TRBJ2-6, with D perhaps given as TRBD1 or TRBD2 (5 bases each). Germline CDR1 SGHKS, CDR2 YYEKEE (reference sequence). The CDR3 sequence is 18 residues long. The DNA for the CDR3 is TGTGCCAGCAGCTTCGGGGACCCTAGTTCCTCTGGGGCCAACGCCCTGACTTTC. Translated: CASSFGDPSSSGANALTF.

This clonotype was seen many times. The V call is TRBV27, the J call TRBJ2-7; unclear D gene. Germline V gives CDR1 MNHEY, CDR2 SMNVEV (reference sequence). The CDR3 has 16 residues. V was clipped by 8 bases and J by 6 bases, with 26 bases between them. Here the CDR3 reads CASCPKNGRLVCEQYF. The CDR3 DNA reads as TGTGCCAGCTGCCCCAAGAACGGGCGGTTGGTATGCGAGCAGTACTTC.

Ten or more counts support this clonotype. The chain joins TRBV20-1 to TRBJ1-1, with D possibly TRBD1 on 5 matching bases. The CDR3 extends over 13 amino acids. Trimming took 3 bases from V and 4 from J, leaving 12 bases between them. CDR1 is DFQATT and CDR2 is SNEGSKA in the germline V gene (reference sequence). The CDR3 DNA follows: TGCAGTGCTAGGATGGGGGTGATCACTGAAGCTTTCTTT. It is translated as CSARMGVITEAFF.

This clonotype was observed at least ten times. The chain couples TRBV14 to TRBJ2-2; D ambiguous. This CDR3 region has 16 residues. The V gene lost 3 bases and the J gene lost 5 bases, with 16 bases spanning the gap. Germline values: CDR1 SGHDN, CDR2 FVKESK. CDR3 coding DNA: TGTGCCAGCAGCCACCCGACACCGACCCGGACCGGGGAGCTGTTTTTT. Encoded protein: CASSHPTPTRTGELFF.

This chain links TRBV10-2 with TRBJ2-5, with D unclear. V shed 4 bases and J shed 5 bases, with 8 bases lying between them. The CDR3 is 12 residues long. CDR1 and CDR2 (germline): WSHSY, SAAADI. CDR3 sequence (DNA): TGCGCCAGCAGTGTCAGCAGGGAGACCCAGTACTTC. It is translated as CASSVSRETQYF.

The CDR3 sequence: CASSFSSTDTQYF. CDR3 DNA sequence: TGTGCCAGCAGTTTTTCTAGCACAGATACGCAGTATTTT. The chain has TRBV12-3 or TRBV12-4 and TRBJ2-3; D gene unclear. The germline V and J ends were trimmed by 3 bases and 0 bases, with 4 bases remaining between them. The CDR3 is 13 amino acids.

The chain has TRBV20-1 and TRBJ2-5; 12 nucleotides align to TRBD2. The CDR3 has 18 amino acids. V was clipped by 0 bases and J by 5 bases; unmatched bases: 13. Germline lookup yields CDR1 DFQATT and CDR2 SNEGSKA (reference sequence). The CDR3 DNA reads as TGCAGTGCTAGAGATTTGGTGGCTAGCGGGAGGGGGTGGGAGACCCAGTACTTC. This encodes CSARDLVASGRGWETQYF.

There are many counts of this clonotype. The V and J genes are TRBV7-9 and TRBJ2-5; no reliable D call. V lost 5 bases and J 5 bases, leaving 12 bases between the germline ends. The CDR3 length is 13 residues. Germline-derived CDR1 and CDR2 are SEHNR and FQNEAQ (reference sequence). The CDR3 nucleotides read TGTGCCAGCAGCCGCGTAGAGGAGGAGACCCAGTACTTC. It yields the protein CASSRVEEETQYF.

This clonotype came up many times. The chain has TRBV12-3 or TRBV12-4 and TRBJ2-5; D possibly corresponds to TRBD2 (6 bases). With 7 bases removed from V and 7 bases from J, the gap between germline ends came to 19 bases. There are 14 residues in the CDR3. CDR3 bases: TGTGCCAGCACGGAGGGAGCAGGCGGGGTGACCCAGTACTTC. It codes for CASTEGAGGVTQYF.

This clonotype was counted between two and nine times. The chain is built from TRBV30 and TRBJ2-4; 11 nucleotides match TRBD2. V gave up 1 base and J gave up 1 base; unmatched junction bases: 6. The CDR3 runs 17 residues. Germline V gene lookup returns CDR1 GTSNPN and CDR2 SVGIG (reference sequence). The DNA for the CDR3 is TGTGCCTGGAGTGGACTAGCGGGAATGAGGGCCAAAAACATTCAGTACTTC. Residues: CAWSGLAGMRAKNIQYF.

This clonotype appeared many times. The gene calls are TRBV7-2 and TRBJ2-5; 12 bases agree with TRBD1. The CDR3 loop spans 14 amino acids. V gave up 5 bases and J gave up 5 bases; unmatched junction bases: 3. Germline V lookup: CDR1 SGHTA, CDR2 FQGNSA. In DNA, the CDR3 is TGTGCCAGCAGCCCTGGGACAGGGGGCGAGACCCAGTACTTC. It codes for CASSPGTGGETQYF.

This clonotype was detected ten times or more. CDR3 sequence reads: CSARDWREGLLKQYF. CDR3 in DNA: TGCAGTGCTAGAGATTGGCGGGAGGGCCTCCTCAAGCAGTACTTC. The chain recombines TRBV20-1 with TRBJ2-7; TRBD2 agrees at 9 bases. Trimming removed 0 bases from V and 8 bases from J; junction bases left unmatched: 11. The CDR3 consists of 15 residues. Germline V gene data show CDR1 as DFQATT and CDR2 as SNEGSKA (reference sequence).

This clonotype was seen a handful of times. The rearrangement links TRBV6-2 or TRBV6-3 to TRBJ2-5; 7 bases are a match to TRBD2. V lost 6 bases, J lost 2 bases, and 12 bases stayed unmatched. From germline, CDR1 is MNHEY and CDR2 SVGEGT. There are 16 residues in the CDR3. The CDR3 DNA reads TGTGCCAGCAGCACACGTCTAGCGGCGATACAAGAGACCCAGTACTTC. It yields the protein CASSTRLAAIQETQYF.

This clonotype was counted many times. The chain couples TRBV6-1 to TRBJ2-7; 8 bases are shared with TRBD2. J gave up 5 bases and V 6 bases, and 9 bases lay outside the gene matches. CDR3 length: 14 amino acids. Germline V gives CDR1 MNHNS, CDR2 SASEGT. CDR3 coding DNA: TGTGCCAGCAGAAGTAGCGGGATTAACGACGAGCAGTACTTC. Translation: CASRSSGINDEQYF.

In this sample, this clonotype turned up a few times. V usage is TRBV29-1 and J usage is TRBJ2-1, with 14 bases that match TRBD2. With 5 bases clipped from V and 2 bases from J, the junction kept 11 bases outside the gene matches. The CDR3 contains 18 residues. Germline V lookup: CDR1 SQVTM, CDR2 ANQGSEA. The CDR3 sequence is CSVPSLGLAGGAYNEQFF. For the CDR3, the DNA is TGCAGCGTTCCTTCACTAGGACTAGCGGGAGGCGCCTACAATGAGCAGTTCTTC.

This clonotype was seen at least ten times. The CDR3 region has the DNA TGTGCCAGCAGCGTAGGGGACCGGGGCGAGCAGTACTTC. Protein sequence: CASSVGDRGEQYF. The V gene is TRBV9, the J gene TRBJ2-7, with D perhaps matching TRBD1 or TRBD2 (5 bases each). CDR3 size: 13 residues. The germline CDR1 and CDR2 sequences are SGDLS and YYNGEE. V was clipped by 0 bases and J by 6 bases, with 10 bases between them.

This clonotype showed up just a few times. The rearrangement joins TRBV20-1 to TRBJ1-5, with D maybe TRBD1 (5 bases). Per the germline V gene, CDR1 is DFQATT and CDR2 is SNEGSKA (reference sequence). Between the trimmed V and J ends, which lost 4 bases and 2 bases, there was a span of 9 bases. The CDR3 is 13 amino acids. In DNA, the CDR3 is TGCAGTGCTATGGGGGGTGGCAATCAGCCCCAGCATTTT. The encoded protein is CSAMGGGNQPQHF.